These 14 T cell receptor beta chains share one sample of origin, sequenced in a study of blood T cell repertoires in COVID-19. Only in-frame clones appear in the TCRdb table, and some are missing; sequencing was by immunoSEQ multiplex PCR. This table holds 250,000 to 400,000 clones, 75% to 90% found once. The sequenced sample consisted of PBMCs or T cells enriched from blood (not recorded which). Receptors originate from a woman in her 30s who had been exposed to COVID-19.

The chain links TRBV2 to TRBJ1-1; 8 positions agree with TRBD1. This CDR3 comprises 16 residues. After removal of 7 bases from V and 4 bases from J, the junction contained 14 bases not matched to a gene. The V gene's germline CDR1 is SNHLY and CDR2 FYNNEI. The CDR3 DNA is TGTGCCAGCATGATAGAGGCAGGGGGCGGCGTCACTGAAGCTTTCTTT. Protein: CASMIEAGGGVTEAFF.

CDR3 sequence: CARSDRGLDPYEQYF. The CDR3 DNA sequence: TGCGCCAGAAGTGATCGGGGACTAGATCCGTACGAGCAGTACTTC. This sequence joins TRBV23-1 and TRBJ2-7; TRBD2 matches at 8 bases. TRBV23-1 is an open reading frame, and its role is uncertain. The CDR3 has 15 amino acids. V lost 9 bases, J lost 4 bases, and 14 bases stayed unmatched.

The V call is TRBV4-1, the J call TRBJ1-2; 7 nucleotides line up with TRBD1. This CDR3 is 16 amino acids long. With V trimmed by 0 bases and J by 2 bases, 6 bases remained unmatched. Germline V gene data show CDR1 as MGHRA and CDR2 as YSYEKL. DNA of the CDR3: TGCGCCAGCAGCCAAGAAAGGACAGGTGCCAACTATGGCTACACCTTC. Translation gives CASSQERTGANYGYTF.

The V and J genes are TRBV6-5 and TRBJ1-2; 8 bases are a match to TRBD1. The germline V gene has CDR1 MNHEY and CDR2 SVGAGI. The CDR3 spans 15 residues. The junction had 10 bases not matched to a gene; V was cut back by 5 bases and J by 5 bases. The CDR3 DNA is TGTGCCAGCAGTAAATCGGGACAGGCGGCTTATGGCTACACCTTC. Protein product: CASSKSGQAAYGYTF.

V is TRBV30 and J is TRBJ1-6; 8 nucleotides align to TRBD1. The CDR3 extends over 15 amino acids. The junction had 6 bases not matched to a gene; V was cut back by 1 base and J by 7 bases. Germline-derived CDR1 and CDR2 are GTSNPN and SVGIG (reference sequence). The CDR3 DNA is TGTGCCTGGAGTGGGACAGGGATTCGCAATTCACCCCTCCACTTT. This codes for CAWSGTGIRNSPLHF.

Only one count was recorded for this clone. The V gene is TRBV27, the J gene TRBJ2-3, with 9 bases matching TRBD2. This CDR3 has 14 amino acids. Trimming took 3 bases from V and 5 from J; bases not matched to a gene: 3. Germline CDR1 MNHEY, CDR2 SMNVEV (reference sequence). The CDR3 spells CASSFASGVDTQYF. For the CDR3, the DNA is TGTGCCAGCAGTTTCGCTAGCGGGGTAGATACGCAGTATTTT.

The CDR3 region has the DNA TGTGCCAGCAGTTCTACCGGGACAGGCACAGATACGCAGTATTTT. Amino acids: CASSSTGTGTDTQYF. The genes are TRBV5-5 and TRBJ2-3; TRBD1 matches 7 bases. There are 15 residues in the CDR3. The germline CDR1 and CDR2 sequences are SGHKS and YYEKEE (reference sequence). The ends lost 5 bases at V and 1 base at J; junction bases unmatched: 7.

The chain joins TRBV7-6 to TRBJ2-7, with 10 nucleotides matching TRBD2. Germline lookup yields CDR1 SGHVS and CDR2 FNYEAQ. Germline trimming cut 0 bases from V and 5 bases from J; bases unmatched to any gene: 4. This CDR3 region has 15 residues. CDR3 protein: CASSLAAGTSDEQYF. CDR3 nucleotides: TGTGCCAGCAGCTTAGCCGCAGGGACTAGCGACGAGCAGTACTTC.

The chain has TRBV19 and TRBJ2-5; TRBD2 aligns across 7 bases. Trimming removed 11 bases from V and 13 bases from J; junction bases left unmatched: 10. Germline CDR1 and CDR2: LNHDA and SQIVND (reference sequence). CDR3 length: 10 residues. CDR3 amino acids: CAAIGASGYF. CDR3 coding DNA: TGTGCCGCGATTGGGGCTAGCGGGTACTTC.

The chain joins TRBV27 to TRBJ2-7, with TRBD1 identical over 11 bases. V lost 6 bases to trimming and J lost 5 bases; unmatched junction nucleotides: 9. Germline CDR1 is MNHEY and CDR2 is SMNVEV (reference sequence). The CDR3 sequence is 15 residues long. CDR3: CASRSGTGGIHEQYF. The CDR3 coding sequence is TGTGCCAGCAGATCCGGGACAGGGGGTATCCACGAGCAGTACTTC.

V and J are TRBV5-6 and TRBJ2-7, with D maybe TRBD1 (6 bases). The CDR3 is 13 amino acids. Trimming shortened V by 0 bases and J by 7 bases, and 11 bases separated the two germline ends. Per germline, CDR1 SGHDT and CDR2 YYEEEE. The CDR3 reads CASSLDTGREQYF. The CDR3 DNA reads TGTGCCAGCAGCTTGGACACAGGGCGGGAGCAGTACTTC.

CDR3: CASSQVDRGLAEAFF. Written as DNA, the CDR3 is TGCGCCAGCAGCCAAGTTGACAGGGGATTAGCTGAAGCTTTCTTT. The rearrangement joins TRBV4-3 to TRBJ1-1, with 8 positions matching TRBD1. The germline gives CDR1 LGHNA, CDR2 YSLEER. This CDR3 has 15 residues. J lost 6 bases, V lost 1 base, and 7 bases had no gene match.

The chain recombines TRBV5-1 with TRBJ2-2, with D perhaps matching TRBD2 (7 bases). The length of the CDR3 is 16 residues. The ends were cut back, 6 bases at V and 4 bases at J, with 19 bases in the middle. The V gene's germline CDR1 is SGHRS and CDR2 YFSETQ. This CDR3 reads CASKSGGLVSTGELFF. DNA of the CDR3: TGCGCCAGCAAGTCGGGGGGCCTCGTTAGCACCGGGGAGCTGTTTTTT.

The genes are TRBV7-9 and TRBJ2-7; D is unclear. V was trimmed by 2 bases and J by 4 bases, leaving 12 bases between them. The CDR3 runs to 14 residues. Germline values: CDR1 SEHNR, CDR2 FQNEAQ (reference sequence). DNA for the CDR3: TGTGCCAGCAGCTTATCAACTATGAGGTACGAGCAGTACTTC. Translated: CASSLSTMRYEQYF.